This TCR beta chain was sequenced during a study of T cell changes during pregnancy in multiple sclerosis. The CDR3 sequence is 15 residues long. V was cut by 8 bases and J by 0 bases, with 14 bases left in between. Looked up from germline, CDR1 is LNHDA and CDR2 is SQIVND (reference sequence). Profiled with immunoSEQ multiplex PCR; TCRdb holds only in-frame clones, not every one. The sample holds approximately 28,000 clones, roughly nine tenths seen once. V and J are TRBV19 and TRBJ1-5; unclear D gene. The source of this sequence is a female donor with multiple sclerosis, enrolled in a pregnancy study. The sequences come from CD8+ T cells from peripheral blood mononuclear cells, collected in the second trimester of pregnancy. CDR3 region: CASAWAFYSNQPQHF. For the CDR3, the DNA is TGTGCCAGTGCCTGGGCGTTTTATAGCAATCAGCCCCAGCATTTT.